Listed below are T cell receptor beta chains from one sample, sequenced in a study of immune evolution from preneoplasia to lung adenocarcinoma. The protocol was immunoSEQ multiplex PCR, while the TCRdb copy is restricted to in-frame clones and leaves out a portion. Counted here are some 5,700 clones, more than 80% occurring once; the ten biggest clones make up under 7%. Material for sequencing was FFPE adjacent normal lung tissue. These receptors were collected from a donor older than 65 with lung adenocarcinoma. Each CDR3 is given with its conserved first and last residue. The order of the fields is clone size, J gene, D gene, V gene, CDR3 DNA, CDR3 protein. The D gene is left open where the match is weak. Not all rows give a size; the values are once, few, many and, for expanded clones, a class.

once	TRBJ1-2	NA	TRBV18	TGTGCCAGCTCACCACAGGCTAACTATGGCTACACCTTC	CASSPQANYGYTF
NA	TRBJ1-2	NA	TRBV5-4	TGTGCCAGCAGCTTTGGCCAGGGCAACTATGGCTACACCTTC	CASSFGQGNYGYTF
NA	TRBJ1-1	NA	TRBV7-2	TGTGCCAGCAGCCCCACGACGGATTATGGCACTGAAGCTTTCTTT	CASSPTTDYGTEAFF
NA	TRBJ1-1	NA	TRBV5-1	TGCGCCAGCAGCTTCGAGGTGAGGCGGGGCCTTAAGAACACTGAAGCTTTCTTT	CASSFEVRRGLKNTEAFF
few	TRBJ2-1	TRBD2	TRBV4-1	TGCGCCAGCAGCCAGAGGCTCGGGGAGGGCAATGAGCAGTTCTTC	CASSQRLGEGNEQFF
NA	TRBJ1-2	NA	TRBV7-9	TGTGCCAGCAGCTTAAATGACTATGGCTACACCTTC	CASSLNDYGYTF
NA	TRBJ1-2	TRBD1	TRBV5-1	TGCGCCAGCAGCCCGGTGACAGGGGAAGGCTACACCTTC	CASSPVTGEGYTF
NA	TRBJ1-4	TRBD1	TRBV2	TGTGCCAGTAGTCGGGGACAGTTTAATGAAAAACTGTTTTTT	CASSRGQFNEKLFF
NA	TRBJ2-1	TRBD1	TRBV29-1	TGCAGCCACAGGGGGTCCTACAATGAGCAGTTCTTC	CSHRGSYNEQFF
NA	TRBJ1-1	NA	TRBV7-8	TGTGCCAGCAGCATGGGGACTGAAGCTTTCTTT	CASSMGTEAFF
NA	TRBJ2-1	NA	TRBV27	TGTGCCAGCAGTCGGGTAGGCAACTCCTACAATGAGCAGTTCTTC	CASSRVGNSYNEQFF
NA	TRBJ2-1	NA	TRBV18	TGTGCCAGCTCACCAAGGATAGCGCTTCAAGGGGATGAGCAGTTCTTC	CASSPRIALQGDEQFF
NA	TRBJ2-7	NA	TRBV30	TGTGCCTGTCGGGCTCCAGGACAGCACGACGAGCAGTACTTC	CACRAPGQHDEQYF
NA	TRBJ1-2	NA	TRBV7-8	TGTGCCAGCAGCCCGTCCGGCGGGAACTATGGCTACACCTTC	CASSPSGGNYGYTF
NA	TRBJ2-2	NA	TRBV10-3	TGTGCCATCAGCCAACAATTTGCAACAGGGACGAACACCGGGGAGCTGTTTTTT	CAISQQFATGTNTGELFF
NA	TRBJ1-1	NA	TRBV12-5	TGTGCTAGTGGTTTGGTACGGGGGGTTATGAACACTGAAGCTTTCTTT	CASGLVRGVMNTEAFF
once	TRBJ1-2	NA	TRBV5-1	TGCGCCAGCAGCCCGGGGGGTTCAGGGGTGACTCCCTATGGCTACACCTTC	CASSPGGSGVTPYGYTF
NA	TRBJ2-7	NA	TRBV13	TGTGCCAGCAGCTTCGCCTCCAGGGGTTCCTACGAGCAGTACTTC	CASSFASRGSYEQYF
few	TRBJ2-2	NA	TRBV10-3	TGTGCCATCTCCCCGGAGGAACCACGGGAGCTGTTTTTT	CAISPEEPRELFF
NA	TRBJ2-3	NA	TRBV5-1	TGCGCCAGCAGCTTGATGAGTTTGGATACGCAGTATTTT	CASSLMSLDTQYF
NA	TRBJ2-7	NA	TRBV13	TGTGCCAGCAGCTTAGGACAGGGAGACTACGAGCAGTACTTC	CASSLGQGDYEQYF
NA	TRBJ1-1	NA	TRBV18	TGTGCCAGCTCACCAAAGGGGAACACTGAAGCTTTCTTT	CASSPKGNTEAFF
NA	TRBJ1-1	NA	TRBV20-1	TGCAGTGCGCCCGGGAACACTGAAGCTTTCTTT	CSAPGNTEAFF
NA	TRBJ2-6	NA	TRBV19	TGTGCCAGTAGCACAGGCTCTGGGGCCAACGTCCTGACTTTC	CASSTGSGANVLTF
once	TRBJ2-3	NA	TRBV2	TGTGCCAGCAGTTTCATGGGAGATACGCAGTATTTT	CASSFMGDTQYF
NA	TRBJ1-1	NA	TRBV9	TGTGCCAGCAGCCCCCAGCGAATGAACACTGAAGCTTTCTTT	CASSPQRMNTEAFF
few	TRBJ2-1	TRBD1	TRBV6-5	TGTGCCAGCAGTAACAGCGACAGGGACCATGAGCAGTTCTTC	CASSNSDRDHEQFF
NA	TRBJ1-5	TRBD1	TRBV4-1	TGCGCCAGCAGCCATCCACAGGGGGCCCAGCCCCAGCATTTT	CASSHPQGAQPQHF
NA	TRBJ2-7	NA	TRBV7-8	TGTGCCAGCAGCTTAGGGAGAAACTTCTACGAGCAGTACTTC	CASSLGRNFYEQYF
NA	TRBJ2-6	NA	TRBV9	TGTGCCAGCAGCGTTAGCGGAAGCTCTGGGGCCAACGTCCTGACTTTC	CASSVSGSSGANVLTF
NA	TRBJ2-1	TRBD1	TRBV15	TGTGCCACCAGCAGAGCCGGGACAGGGTACAATGAGCAGTTCTTC	CATSRAGTGYNEQFF
NA	TRBJ2-3	TRBD1	TRBV11-3	TGTGCCAGCAGCTTGAACAGGGGTAACAGAGATACGCAGTATTTT	CASSLNRGNRDTQYF
NA	TRBJ2-7	NA	TRBV7-8	TGTGCCAGCAGCTCCGATGATAGCGGCCCGCCTACCTACGAGCAGTACTTC	CASSSDDSGPPTYEQYF
NA	TRBJ2-1	TRBD2	TRBV29-1	TGCAGCGTTGTTATAGCGGGCCCCCTGGATGAGCAGTTCTTC	CSVVIAGPLDEQFF
NA	TRBJ1-2	NA	TRBV2	TGTGCCAGCAGTGAACAAACCATAAGTCAGGCAGGCTACACCTTC	CASSEQTISQAGYTF
few	TRBJ1-4	NA	TRBV6-5	TGTGCCAGCAGGGGACCTCGTCGGGAAAAACTGTTTTTT	CASRGPRREKLFF
NA	TRBJ2-7	NA	TRBV28	TGTGCCAGCAGTCCCTTCACCTACGAGCAGTACTTC	CASSPFTYEQYF
NA	TRBJ2-1	TRBD1	TRBV11-2	TGTGCCAGCAGCTTAGCGGGACAGTTCCCCAGCAATGAGCAGTTCTTC	CASSLAGQFPSNEQFF
NA	TRBJ2-5	TRBD1	TRBV7-9	TGTGCCAGCAGCAGTGACAGGGAATACCAAGAGACCCAGTACTTC	CASSSDREYQETQYF
NA	TRBJ1-1	NA	TRBV11-2	TGTGCCAGCAGTCAAATTCGAGGAAGGAACACTGAAGCTTTCTTT	CASSQIRGRNTEAFF
NA	TRBJ1-1	NA	TRBV28	TGTGCCGTAAACGCCGTGAACACTGAAGCTTTCTTT	CAVNAVNTEAFF
NA	TRBJ2-3	NA	TRBV10-3	TGTGCCATCAGTGGCCGGGACACCGGCACAGATACGCAGTATTTT	CAISGRDTGTDTQYF
NA	TRBJ2-3	TRBD1	TRBV5-1	TGCGCCAGCAGCCCGACAGGGGGGGCAGATACGCAGTATTTT	CASSPTGGADTQYF
once	TRBJ2-7	NA	TRBV7-8	TGTGCCAGCAGCCGGGGGGCAGGAGGGGACTACGAGCAGTACTTC	CASSRGAGGDYEQYF
NA	TRBJ2-1	TRBD2	TRBV9	TGTGCCAGCAGCGTAGTCCCACTAGCGGGAGGTGGTAATGAGCAGTTCTTC	CASSVVPLAGGGNEQFF
NA	TRBJ1-2	NA	TRBV6-5	TGTGCCAGCAGTTCCCGGGTGGGGGGCTACACCTTC	CASSSRVGGYTF
few	TRBJ1-2	TRBD1	TRBV6-5	TGTGCCAGCAGTTCGACCTCGGGACAGTCCTATGGCTACACCTTC	CASSSTSGQSYGYTF
NA	TRBJ2-1	TRBD2	TRBV15	TGTGCCACCGCCGATGTTAGCGGGAGGCGCCCCCCTGGAGATGAGCAGTTCTTC	CATADVSGRRPPGDEQFF
NA	TRBJ2-1	TRBD2	TRBV4-1	TGCGCCAGCAGCCAAGAAGGGCTAGCGGATGTTTACAATGAGCAGTTCTTC	CASSQEGLADVYNEQFF
NA	TRBJ1-1	NA	TRBV7-7	TGTGCTAGCAGACGTAAAACCGGGACACGGCCTTTCTTT	CASRRKTGTRPFF
NA	TRBJ2-2	NA	TRBV7-3	TGTGCCAGCAGCCCCTCAAACACCGGGGAGCTGTTTTTT	CASSPSNTGELFF
NA	TRBJ1-2	NA	TRBV19	TGTGCCAGTAAGTCAGCGACTTCTTATGGCTACACCTTC	CASKSATSYGYTF
once	TRBJ2-6	NA	TRBV5-1	TGCGCCAGCAGCTTGGACGGGGGCTCTGGGGCCAACGTCCTGACTTTC	CASSLDGGSGANVLTF
NA	TRBJ2-5	NA	TRBV11-1	TGTGCCAGCAGCTTAGGGAGGGATTCCCGGGGGGAGACCCAGTACTTC	CASSLGRDSRGETQYF
few	TRBJ2-7	NA	TRBV7-9	TGTGCCAGCAGCTTGGGAGCGGGCCCCGGGTACGAGCAGTACTTC	CASSLGAGPGYEQYF